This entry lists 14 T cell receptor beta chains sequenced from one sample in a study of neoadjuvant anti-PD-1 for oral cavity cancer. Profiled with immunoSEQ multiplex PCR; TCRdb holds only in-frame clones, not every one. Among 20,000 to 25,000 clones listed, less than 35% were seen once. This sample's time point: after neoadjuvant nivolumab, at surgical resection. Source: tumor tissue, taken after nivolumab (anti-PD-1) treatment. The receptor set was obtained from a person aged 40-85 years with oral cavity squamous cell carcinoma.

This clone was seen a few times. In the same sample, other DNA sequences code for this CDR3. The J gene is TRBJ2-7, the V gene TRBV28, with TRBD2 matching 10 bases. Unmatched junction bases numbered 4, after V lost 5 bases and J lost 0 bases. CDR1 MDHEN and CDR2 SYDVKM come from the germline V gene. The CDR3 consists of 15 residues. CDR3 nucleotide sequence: TGTGCCAGCAGTCTAGCGGGAGCTAGCTCCTACGAGCAGTACTTC. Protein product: CASSLAGASSYEQYF.

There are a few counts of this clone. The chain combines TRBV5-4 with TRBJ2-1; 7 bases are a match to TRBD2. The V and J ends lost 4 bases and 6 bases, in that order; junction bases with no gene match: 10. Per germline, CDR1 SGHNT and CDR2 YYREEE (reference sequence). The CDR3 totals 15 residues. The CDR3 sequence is CASSPGGLVINEQFF. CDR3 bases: TGTGCCAGCAGCCCGGGCGGACTAGTGATCAATGAGCAGTTCTTC.

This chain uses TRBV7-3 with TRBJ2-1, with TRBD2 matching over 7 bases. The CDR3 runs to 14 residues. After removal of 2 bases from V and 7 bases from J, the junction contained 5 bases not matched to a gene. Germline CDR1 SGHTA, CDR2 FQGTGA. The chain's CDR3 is CASSLGLVRNEQFF. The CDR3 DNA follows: TGTGCCAGCAGCTTAGGACTAGTTAGGAATGAGCAGTTCTTC.

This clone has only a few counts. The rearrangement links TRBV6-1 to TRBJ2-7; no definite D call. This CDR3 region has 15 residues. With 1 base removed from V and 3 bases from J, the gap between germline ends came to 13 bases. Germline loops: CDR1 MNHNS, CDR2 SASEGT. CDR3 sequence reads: CASSEEGGFNYEQYF. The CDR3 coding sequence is TGTGCCAGCAGTGAAGAGGGTGGGTTTAACTACGAGCAGTACTTC.

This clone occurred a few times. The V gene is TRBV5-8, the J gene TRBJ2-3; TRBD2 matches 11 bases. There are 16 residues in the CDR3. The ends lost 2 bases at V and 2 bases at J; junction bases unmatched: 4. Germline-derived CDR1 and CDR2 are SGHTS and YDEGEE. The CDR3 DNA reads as TGTGCCAGCAGCTTCTCTAGCGGGAGGCTCACAGATACGCAGTATTTT. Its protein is CASSFSSGRLTDTQYF. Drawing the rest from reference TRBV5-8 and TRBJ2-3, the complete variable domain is EAGVTQSPTHLIKTRGQQATLRCSPISGHTSVYWYQQALGLGLQFLLWYDEGEERNRGNFPPRFSGRQFPNYSSELNVNALELEDSALYLCASSFSSGRLTDTQYFGPGTRLTVL.

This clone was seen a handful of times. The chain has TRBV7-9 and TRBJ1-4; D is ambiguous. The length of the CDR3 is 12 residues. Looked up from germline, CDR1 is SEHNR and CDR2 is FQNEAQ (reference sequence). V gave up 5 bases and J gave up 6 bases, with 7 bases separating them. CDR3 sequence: CASSNRDEKLFF. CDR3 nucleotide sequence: TGTGCCAGCAGCAACCGAGATGAAAAACTGTTTTTT. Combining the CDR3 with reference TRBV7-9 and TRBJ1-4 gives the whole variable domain DTGVSQNPRHKITKRGQNVTFRCDPISEHNRLYWYRQTLGQGPEFLTYFQNEAQLEKSRLLSDRFSAERPKGSFSTLEIQRTEQGDSAMYLCASSNRDEKLFFGSGTQLSVL.

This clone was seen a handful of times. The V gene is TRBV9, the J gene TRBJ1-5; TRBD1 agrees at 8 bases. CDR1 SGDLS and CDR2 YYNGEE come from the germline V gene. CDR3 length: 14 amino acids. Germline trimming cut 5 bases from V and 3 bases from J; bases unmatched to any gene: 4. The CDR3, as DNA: TGTGCCAGCAGTGCGACAGGGGACAATCAGCCCCAGCATTTT. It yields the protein CASSATGDNQPQHF.

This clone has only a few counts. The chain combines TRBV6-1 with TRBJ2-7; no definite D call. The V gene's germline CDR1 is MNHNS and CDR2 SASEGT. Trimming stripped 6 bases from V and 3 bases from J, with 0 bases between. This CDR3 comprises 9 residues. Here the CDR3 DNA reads TGTGCCAGCAGCTACGAGCAGTACTTC. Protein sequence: CASSYEQYF.

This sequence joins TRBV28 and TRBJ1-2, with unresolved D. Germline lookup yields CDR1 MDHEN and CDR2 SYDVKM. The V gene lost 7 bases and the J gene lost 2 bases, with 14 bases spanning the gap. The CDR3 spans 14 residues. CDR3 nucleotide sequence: TGTGCCAGCACCCTGGACGGGAGAAACTATGGCTACACCTTC. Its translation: CASTLDGRNYGYTF.

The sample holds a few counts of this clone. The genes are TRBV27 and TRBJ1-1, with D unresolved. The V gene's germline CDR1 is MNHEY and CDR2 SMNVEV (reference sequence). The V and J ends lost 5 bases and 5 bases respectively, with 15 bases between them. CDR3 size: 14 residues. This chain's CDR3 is CASSKNPRVTEAFF. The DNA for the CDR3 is TGTGCCAGCAGTAAAAATCCCCGGGTTACTGAAGCTTTCTTT.

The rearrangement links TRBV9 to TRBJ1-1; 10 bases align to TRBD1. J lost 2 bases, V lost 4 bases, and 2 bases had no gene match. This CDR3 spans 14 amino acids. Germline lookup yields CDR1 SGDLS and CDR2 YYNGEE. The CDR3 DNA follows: TGTGCCAGCAGCACGACAGGGGGCAACACTGAAGCTTTCTTT. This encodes CASSTTGGNTEAFF.

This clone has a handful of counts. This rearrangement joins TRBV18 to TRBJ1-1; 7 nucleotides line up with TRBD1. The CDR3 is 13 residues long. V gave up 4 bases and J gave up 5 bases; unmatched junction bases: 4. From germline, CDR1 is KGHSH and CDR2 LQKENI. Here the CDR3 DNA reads TGTGCCAGCTCACAAGGGACAGATACTGAAGCTTTCTTT. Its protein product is CASSQGTDTEAFF.

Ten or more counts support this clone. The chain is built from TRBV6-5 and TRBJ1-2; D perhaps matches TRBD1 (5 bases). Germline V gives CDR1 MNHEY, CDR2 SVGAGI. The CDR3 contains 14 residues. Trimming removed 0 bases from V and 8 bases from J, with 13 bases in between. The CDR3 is CASSYSGGAFGYTF. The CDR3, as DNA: TGTGCCAGCAGTTACTCTGGGGGAGCTTTCGGCTACACCTTC.

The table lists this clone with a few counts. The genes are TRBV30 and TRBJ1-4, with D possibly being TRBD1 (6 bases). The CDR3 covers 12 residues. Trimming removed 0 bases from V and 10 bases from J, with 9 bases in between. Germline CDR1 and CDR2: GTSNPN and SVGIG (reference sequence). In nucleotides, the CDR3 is TGTGCCTGGAGTGTGGGACAAGGAAAACTGTTTTTT. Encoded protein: CAWSVGQGKLFF.